This is a list of T cell receptor beta chains from one sample in a study of T cells after posttransplantation cyclophosphamide. The assay was immunoSEQ multiplex PCR, and TCRdb's table has in-frame clones only and misses some. The sample includes over 25,000 clones, none of them occurring once. Sequenced input: PBMCs. The receptors derive from a woman aged 60-75 years in good health, CMV-negative, and a related stem cell transplant donor. CDR3s include the opening cysteine and the closing phenylalanine or tryptophan. D genes are given only for firm matches. The size entry is marked missing in some rows and otherwise reads once, few, many or a size class.

>TRBJ1-2|many|TRBV7-2|.
CASSLGGRAGYTF
TGTGCCAGCAGCTTGGGGGGACGGGCGGGCTACACCTTC
>TRBJ1-2|many|TRBV2|TRBD1
CASGTDFGGYTF
TGTGCCAGCGGGACAGACTTTGGCGGCTACACCTTC
>TRBJ2-7|many|TRBV7-3|.
CASSWEGDEGSYEQYF
TGTGCCAGCAGCTGGGAGGGGGATGAGGGCTCCTACGAGCAGTACTTC
>TRBJ1-5|many|TRBV19|.
CASSMGRGGDQPQHF
TGTGCCAGTAGTATGGGCCGAGGGGGGGACCAGCCCCAGCATTTT
>TRBJ2-2|few|TRBV6-2/TRBV6-3|TRBD2
CASRDTSGGNTGELFF
TGTGCCAGCAGGGATACTAGCGGGGGGAACACCGGGGAGCTGTTTTTT
>TRBJ2-3|many|TRBV5-1|.
CASSSVTASTDTQYF
TGCGCCAGCAGCTCGGTGACAGCTAGCACAGATACGCAGTATTTT
>TRBJ2-2|many|TRBV10-2|.
CASSVQGPGELFF
TGCGCCAGCAGTGTGCAGGGCCCCGGGGAGCTGTTTTTT
>TRBJ1-1|few|TRBV9|.
CASSPGTGGGEAFF
TGTGCCAGCAGCCCAGGGACGGGCGGGGGAGAAGCTTTCTTT
>TRBJ2-4|few|TRBV24-1|TRBD2
CATSDNSGGAYIQYF
TGTGCCACCAGTGACAATAGCGGGGGGGCTTACATTCAGTACTTC
>TRBJ2-2|few|TRBV7-8|TRBD1
CASSLGTGRPLAAGELFF
TGTGCCAGCAGCTTAGGGACAGGAAGGCCCCTGGCGGCCGGGGAGCTGTTTTTT
>TRBJ1-4|.|TRBV29-1|TRBD1
CSARQGVDEKLFF
TGCAGCGCCAGACAGGGTGTGGATGAAAAACTGTTTTTT
>TRBJ2-7|many|TRBV4-1|.
CASSQGGLLPYEQYF
TGCGCCAGCAGCCAAGGTGGGCTCCTTCCCTACGAGCAGTACTTC
>TRBJ2-4|many|TRBV28|.
CASSPGGIAKNIQYF
TGTGCCAGCTCCCCCGGGGGTATAGCCAAAAACATTCAGTACTTC
>TRBJ2-7|many|TRBV9|TRBD1
CASSPEGAGSYEQYF
TGTGCCAGCAGCCCCGAGGGGGCAGGGTCCTACGAGCAGTACTTC
>TRBJ2-5|.|TRBV11-1|TRBD2
CASRSGGARETQYF
TGTGCCAGCAGAAGCGGGGGGGCTCGAGAGACCCAGTACTTC
>TRBJ2-7|many|TRBV27|TRBD1
CASSFGTGNYEQYF
TGTGCCAGCAGCTTTGGGACAGGGAACTACGAGCAGTACTTC
>TRBJ1-4|many|TRBV6-4|.
CASSDRPGLGEKLFF
TGTGCCAGCAGTGACCGACCGGGACTCGGAGAAAAACTGTTTTTT
>TRBJ2-3|many|TRBV7-3|TRBD2
CASSLIGRASGADTQYF
TGTGCCAGCAGCTTAATAGGGCGTGCGAGCGGGGCAGATACGCAGTATTTT
>TRBJ1-6|many|TRBV27|.
CASSWGVDSPLHF
TGTGCCAGCAGTTGGGGGGTTGATTCACCCCTCCACTTT
>TRBJ2-3|many|TRBV27|TRBD1
CASRLPGQGTDTQYF
TGTGCCAGCAGGCTTCCGGGACAGGGGACAGATACGCAGTATTTT
>TRBJ1-2|.|TRBV7-8|.
CASSLGGLYGYTF
TGTGCCAGCAGCTTAGGGGGCCTCTATGGCTACACCTTC
>TRBJ2-7|many|TRBV4-1|.
CASSQDRWEQYF
TGCGCCAGCAGCCAAGATCGGTGGGAGCAGTACTTC
>TRBJ2-7|many|TRBV28|TRBD2
CASSIAGGWRVEQYF
TGTGCCAGCAGTATAGCGGGGGGGTGGCGGGTCGAGCAGTACTTC
>TRBJ1-1|many|TRBV10-2|.
CASSGRQMNTEAFF
TGCGCCAGCAGCGGAAGACAGATGAACACTGAAGCTTTCTTT
>TRBJ2-1|many|TRBV12-3/TRBV12-4|TRBD2
CASTRLAGGSSYNEQFF
TGTGCCAGCACGAGACTAGCGGGGGGCAGCTCCTACAATGAGCAGTTCTTC
>TRBJ2-3|.|TRBV4-3|TRBD1
CASSQDARTGGRTDTQYF
TGCGCCAGCAGCCAAGATGCTAGGACAGGGGGCCGGACAGATACGCAGTATTTT
>TRBJ2-1|many|TRBV7-2|.
CASSLRGGPGLYNEQFF
TGTGCCAGCAGCCTTAGGGGTGGGCCAGGGTTATACAATGAGCAGTTCTTC
>TRBJ1-1|many|TRBV4-3|.
CASSQDREGAFF
TGCGCCAGCAGCCAAGATCGAGAGGGTGCTTTCTTT
>TRBJ2-7|few|TRBV4-1|TRBD2
CTSSQETPLGTSGGPYEQYF
TGCACCAGCAGCCAAGAAACCCCCCTAGGGACTAGCGGGGGACCCTACGAGCAGTACTTC
>TRBJ2-3|few|TRBV6-5|.
CASSYSGGVFTDMQYF
TGTGCCAGCAGTTACTCGGGCGGGGTCTTCACAGATATGCAGTATTTT
>TRBJ2-2|many|TRBV6-5|.
CASSRPGGTGELFF
TGTGCCAGCAGCAGACCCGGGGGCACCGGGGAGCTGTTTTTT
>TRBJ1-2|many|TRBV28|TRBD1
CASSDTGGYGYTF
TGTGCCAGCAGTGATACAGGGGGGTATGGCTACACCTTC
>TRBJ1-1|many|TRBV30|.
CAWLRKQGEAFF
TGTGCCTGGCTTAGAAAACAGGGCGAAGCTTTCTTT
>TRBJ1-1|many|TRBV12-3/TRBV12-4|TRBD1
CASRTGSNTEAFF
TGTGCCAGCAGGACAGGGTCGAACACTGAAGCTTTCTTT
>TRBJ1-2|.|TRBV11-2|.
CASSPRDIGYGYTF
TGTGCCAGCAGCCCTCGGGACATCGGCTATGGCTACACCTTC
>TRBJ1-1|many|TRBV7-3|TRBD1
CASSSTGIGTEAFF
TGTGCCAGCAGCTCGACAGGGATAGGAACTGAAGCTTTCTTT
>TRBJ2-2|many|TRBV19|TRBD2
CASTGLRTSEGTGELFF
TGTGCCAGTACCGGACTCCGGACTAGCGAAGGCACCGGGGAGCTGTTTTTT
>TRBJ2-5|.|TRBV27|.
CASTLLVKGPQETQYF
TGTGCCAGCACCCTTCTTGTGAAAGGGCCTCAAGAGACCCAGTACTTC
>TRBJ2-1|many|TRBV6-5|TRBD2
CASRPSGGDEQFF
TGTGCCAGCAGGCCTAGCGGGGGGGATGAGCAGTTCTTC
>TRBJ1-2|many|TRBV6-6|.
CASSYSGGFGYGYTF
TGTGCCAGCAGTTACTCAGGGGGATTTGGCTATGGCTACACCTTC
>TRBJ2-7|few|TRBV9|TRBD2
CASSAALRGEKYF
TGTGCCAGCAGCGCCGCTCTCCGGGGGGAGAAGTACTTC